One sample yielded the 5 T cell receptor beta chains listed below, sequenced in a study of cytomegalovirus exposure and HLA in healthy donors. PCR amplification relied on 60 Vbeta primers (plus 13 Jbeta primers). TCRdb keeps only in-frame clones here, not all; method: immunoSEQ multiplex PCR. The data show under 200,000 clones, and the top ten clones hold around 6%. The sample was PBMCs. These receptors all come from a man younger than 40 in good health and CMV-seronegative.

The chain joins TRBV18 to TRBJ1-3, with D possibly matching TRBD1 (6 bases). The V end was cut by 0 bases, the J end by 3 bases, with 15 bases between. CDR1 KGHSH and CDR2 LQKENI come from the germline V gene. The CDR3 consists of 17 residues. The CDR3 nucleotides are TGTGCCAGCTCACCACCAGGCTTACAGGGTGGTGGAAACACCATATATTTT. This gives the protein CASSPPGLQGGGNTIYF.

The chain joins TRBV25-1 to TRBJ1-1; D unclear. This CDR3 is built from 14 residues. V lost 7 bases, J lost 0 bases, and 12 bases lay in between. Germline loops: CDR1 MGHDK, CDR2 SYGVNS. The CDR3 DNA reads as TGTGCCAGCATGAGGGCCAGTATGAACACTGAAGCTTTCTTT. It is translated as CASMRASMNTEAFF.

The chain uses TRBV5-5 and TRBJ1-4; D possibly corresponds to TRBD1 (6 bases). Germline V lookup: CDR1 SGHKS, CDR2 YYEKEE (reference sequence). This CDR3 is built from 13 residues. Trimming cost V 5 bases and J 4 bases, with 9 bases left between them. The CDR3 nucleotides read TGTGCCAGCAGTGTACAGGGTAATGAAAAACTGTTTTTT. Protein product: CASSVQGNEKLFF.

V usage is TRBV7-2 and J usage is TRBJ1-6; TRBD1 is a possible D gene (6 bases). V shed 5 bases and J shed 7 bases, with 15 bases lying between them. Germline V gene sequence: CDR1 SGHTA, CDR2 FQGNSA. The CDR3 length is 15 residues. CDR3 in amino acids: CASSQSTTGNSPLHF. The CDR3 nucleotides read TGTGCCAGCAGCCAGTCGACGACAGGAAATTCACCCCTCCACTTT.

The chain joins TRBV11-2 to TRBJ1-2; 10 nucleotides match TRBD1. Germline V CDR1 and CDR2: SGHAT, FQNNGV. The V gene end was trimmed by 5 bases and the J gene end by 4 bases; junction bases not matched to a gene: 4. This CDR3 is built from 14 residues. CDR3 region: CASSPRTGGYGYTF. In DNA form, the CDR3 reads TGTGCCAGCAGCCCCCGGACAGGGGGCTATGGCTACACCTTC.